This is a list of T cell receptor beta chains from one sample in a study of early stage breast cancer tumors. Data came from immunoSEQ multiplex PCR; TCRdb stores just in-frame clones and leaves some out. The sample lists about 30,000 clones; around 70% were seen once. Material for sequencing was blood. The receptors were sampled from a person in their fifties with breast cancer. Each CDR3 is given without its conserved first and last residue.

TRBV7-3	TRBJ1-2	ASSLNPGYGYT
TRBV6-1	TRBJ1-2	ASSEAGTGVYGYT
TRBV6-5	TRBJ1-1	ASSYKGGADTEAF
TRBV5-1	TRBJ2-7	ASSLGGRGLGEQY
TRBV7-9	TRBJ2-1	ASSLGASEQF
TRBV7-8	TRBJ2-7	ASSLASGSGNYEQY
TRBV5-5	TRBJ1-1	ASSLERNTEAF
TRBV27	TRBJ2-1	ASSSLARLAPTPYSYNEQF
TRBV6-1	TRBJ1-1	ASSHRGNTEAF
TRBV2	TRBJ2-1	ASSDFSGTGEQF
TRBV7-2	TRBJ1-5	ASSPSPGNSKYQPQH
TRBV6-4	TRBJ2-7	ASRRAGGPYEQY
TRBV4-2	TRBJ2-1	ASSPLTGTSDGNEQF
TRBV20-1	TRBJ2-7	SASKSYEQY
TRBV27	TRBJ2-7	ASSSLVRAPYEQY
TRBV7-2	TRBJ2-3	ASSFVFYTDTQY
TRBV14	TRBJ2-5	ASSQVRAGMGTQY
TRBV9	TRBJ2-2	ASSPGTSHGELF
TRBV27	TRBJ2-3	ASSNLGVGVTDTQY
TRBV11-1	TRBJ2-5	ASGQETQY
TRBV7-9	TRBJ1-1	ASSRGVANTEAF
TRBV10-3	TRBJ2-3	AIRDTGGTDTQY
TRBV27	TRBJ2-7	ASSLRLQLLDEQY
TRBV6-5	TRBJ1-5	ASSYSGRGGNQPQH
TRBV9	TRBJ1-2	ASSVVGSGVGYGYT
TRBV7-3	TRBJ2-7	ASSLSSPQGEQY
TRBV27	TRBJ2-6	ASSSTGVSGANVLT
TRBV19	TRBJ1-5	ASRKITGSNQPQH
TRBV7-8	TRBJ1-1	ASSLGGRGVGTEAF
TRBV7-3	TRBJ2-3	ASSPRGDTQY
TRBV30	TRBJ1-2	AWSVNYGYT
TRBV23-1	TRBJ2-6	AIKSGVPGLSGANVLT
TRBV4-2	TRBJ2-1	ASSQKEVGGLPF
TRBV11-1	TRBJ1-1	ASSLRVGAEAF
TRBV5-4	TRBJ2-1	ASSPHQGNEQF
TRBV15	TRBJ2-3	AVGALATDTQY
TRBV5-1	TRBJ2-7	ASSLVGGGPQHEQY
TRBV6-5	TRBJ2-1	ASSYSAGGSYNEQF
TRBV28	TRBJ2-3	ASSSGQGTDTQY
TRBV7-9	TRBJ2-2	ASSSWLVGSGELF
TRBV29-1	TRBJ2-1	SVEDRPLAQF
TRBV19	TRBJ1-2	ASSMGLPLDNYGYT
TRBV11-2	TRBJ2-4	ASRATSGSVNIQY
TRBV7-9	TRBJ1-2	ASRTGHPAYGYT
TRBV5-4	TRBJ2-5	ASSANRGRETQY
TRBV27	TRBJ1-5	ASSSGVGQPQH
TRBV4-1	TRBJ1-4	ASNTGQGFNEKLF
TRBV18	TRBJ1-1	ASSPKTGTGVTEAF
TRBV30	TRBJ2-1	AWSQGAGYNEQF
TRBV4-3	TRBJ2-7	ASSQRTGSYEQY